The 4 T cell receptor beta chains reported below all come from one sample, sequenced in a study of T cells in women clearing cervical HPV infection. Method: immunoSEQ multiplex PCR; TCRdb's copy keeps in-frame clones and lacks some. This listing includes 25,000 to 35,000 clones. Sequenced material: blood buffy coat. The receptor set was obtained from a woman aged 18-70 years with a cervical HPV16 infection that either progressed to CIN3+ or cleared (not recorded which).

Points on this clone: The read ends 3 residues before the CDR3 terminus; that terminus is restored from the germline J gene. V is TRBV5-5 and J is TRBJ1-1; TRBD1 might be the D (5 bases). The V and J ends lost 0 bases and 4 bases respectively, with 13 bases between them. The germline CDR1 and CDR2 sequences are SGHKS and YYEKEE (reference sequence). This CDR3 is 15 amino acids long. The sequenced CDR3 bases are TGTGCCAGCAGCTTGGAGGCCCCCGGGGGCACTGAA. This sequence encodes CASSLEAPGGTE. The full-length CDR3 reads as CASSLEAPGGTEAFF.

Remarks on this clone: The CDR3 extends 3 residues past the end of the read, so its final part is completed from the germline J gene. J is TRBJ1-1 and V is TRBV7-2; 7 positions agree with TRBD1. The length of the CDR3 is 15 residues. The germline CDR1 and CDR2 sequences are SGHTA and FQGNSA. CDR3 residues: CASSRSTGSSYEAFF. Partial CDR3 DNA: TGTGCCAGCAGCCGATCGACAGGGAGCTCCTACGAG.

The CDR3 reads CASSFRGSVDDYTF. CDR3 bases read: TGTGCCAGCAGCTTCCGCGGGAGCGTGGATGAC. The chain uses TRBV7-6 and TRBJ1-2; unclear D gene. The CDR3 end falls 3 residues outside the read, so it is completed with the germline J gene. Germline V lookup: CDR1 SGHVS, CDR2 FNYEAQ. This CDR3 region has 14 residues.

Worth noting for this clone: The read ends 3 residues early relative to the CDR3; the germline J gene fills the gap. The chain carries TRBV14 and TRBJ2-3; 8 bases align to TRBD1. Germline lookup yields CDR1 SGHDN and CDR2 FVKESK. The length of the CDR3 is 14 residues. V lost 3 bases to trimming and J lost 6 bases; unmatched junction nucleotides: 5. CDR3 DNA (partial): TGTGCCAGCAGCCAGGCTACAGGGGGGGATACG. This sequence encodes CASSQATGGDT. The CDR3 in its entirety is CASSQATGGDTQYF.